This T cell receptor beta chain was identified during a study of blood T cell repertoires in COVID-19. About the study: Specimens from acute and convalescent COVID-19 originated in the United States, Italy and Spain. PBMCs, B-cell-depleted T cells, or T cells provided the cDNA or gDNA that made up the material.

Authors' analysis steps: Amplification of reference gene primers provided the estimated nucleated cell counts. Clones were read by immunoSEQ multiplex PCR, and TCRdb kept only the in-frame ones, dropping some. D and trimming were read from the DNA, whereas the V and J calls and clone size are those reported in that table. The sample consists of hundreds of thousands of clones, 89% of them appearing once. Enrollment of patients from Seattle took place during active infection, with longitudinal follow-up. As to this clone: The sample contains more than one DNA sequence encoding this CDR3.

The germline V gene encodes CDR1 MNHEY and CDR2 SVGAGI. The CDR3 is 16 residues long. The V end was cut by 0 bases, the J end by 0 bases, with 8 bases between. The chain combines TRBV6-5 with TRBJ2-2, with TRBD2 as a possible D gene (6 bases). The sample taken for sequencing was peripheral blood. This receptor was obtained from a man aged 18 to 30 with COVID-19, enrolled during active disease. This CDR3 is CASSYSGGANTGELFF. The CDR3 region has the DNA TGTGCCAGCAGTTACTCCGGGGGAGCGAACACCGGGGAGCTGTTTTTT.